This is a list of T cell receptor beta chains from one sample in a study of cytomegalovirus exposure and HLA in healthy donors. Sequenced by immunoSEQ multiplex PCR; TCRdb stores in-frame clones only, minus some. This sample has 100,000 to 150,000 clones, with over 65% found just once. Sequencing was carried out using PBMCs. The receptors originated from a man between 45 and 60 years old in good health and CMV-seronegative. The CDR3 runs from the conserved cysteine through the conserved F or W. D genes are given only for firm matches. Rows give clone size only sometimes, using once, few, many, or a class for an expanded clone.

>.|TRBD1|TRBV7-2|TRBJ1-2
CASTRRDREPNYGYTF
TGTGCCAGCACCCGCCGGGACAGGGAGCCTAACTATGGCTACACCTTC
>.|.|TRBV5-1|TRBJ2-5
CASSLGGEAETQYF
TGCGCCAGCAGCTTGGGGGGGGAGGCGGAGACCCAGTACTTC
>.|TRBD1|TRBV11-2|TRBJ1-3
CASSLDRAGNTIYF
TGTGCCAGCAGCTTGGACAGGGCTGGAAACACCATATATTTT
>.|TRBD2|TRBV7-2|TRBJ2-3
CASSLGGGLAGAQRYTQYF
TGTGCCAGCAGCTTAGGGGGGGGACTAGCGGGGGCCCAGCGATATACGCAGTATTTT
>few|.|TRBV2|TRBJ1-5
CASSERGGGVRNQPQHF
TGTGCCAGCAGTGAAAGGGGTGGGGGGGTTCGCAATCAGCCCCAGCATTTT
>once|.|TRBV5-1|TRBJ1-1
CASSLLRQDSEAFF
TGCGCCAGCAGCCTCCTGAGACAGGACTCTGAAGCTTTCTTT
>.|TRBD1|TRBV6-1|TRBJ2-7
CASSEVQDRDYSYEQYF
TGTGCCAGCAGTGAAGTGCAGGACAGGGATTACTCCTACGAGCAGTACTTC
>.|TRBD2|TRBV7-9|TRBJ2-3
CSSSLDRTSGGRDTQYF
TGTTCCAGCAGCTTAGACAGGACTAGCGGAGGTAGAGATACGCAGTATTTT
>.|.|TRBV19|TRBJ2-2
CASSGQSNTGELFF
TGTGCCAGTAGTGGACAGAGTAACACCGGGGAGCTGTTTTTT
>once|.|TRBV19|TRBJ2-5
CASSPGGDQETQYF
TGTGCCAGTAGTCCGGGCGGGGACCAGGAGACCCAGTACTTC
>few|TRBD1|TRBV4-1|TRBJ1-1
CASSQGIRQGGQNTEAFF
TGCGCCAGCAGCCAAGGAATTAGACAGGGGGGCCAGAACACTGAAGCTTTCTTT
>.|TRBD1|TRBV6-6|TRBJ2-2
CASRGQANTGELFF
TGTGCCAGCAGAGGACAGGCGAACACCGGGGAGCTGTTTTTT
>few|.|TRBV30|TRBJ2-1
CAWTGLGDNEQFF
TGTGCCTGGACTGGGCTAGGGGACAATGAGCAGTTCTTC
>few|TRBD2|TRBV4-1|TRBJ2-4
CASSQITSGLAKNIQYF
TGCGCCAGCAGCCAAATTACTAGCGGGCTAGCCAAAAACATTCAGTACTTC
>few|TRBD1|TRBV14|TRBJ2-4
CASSTTGGYIQYF
TGTGCCAGCAGCACGACAGGGGGGTACATTCAGTACTTC
>.|TRBD2|TRBV5-6|TRBJ2-2
CASSFPGGLAGGDTGELFF
TGTGCCAGCAGCTTTCCGGGGGGACTAGCGGGGGGAGACACCGGGGAGCTGTTTTTT
>once|TRBD2|TRBV12-5|TRBJ2-1
CASGSGGRNEQFF
TGTGCTAGTGGTTCGGGGGGGCGTAATGAGCAGTTCTTC
>.|TRBD1|TRBV7-3|TRBJ1-1
CASSRGQEAFF
TGTGCCAGCAGCAGGGGGCAGGAAGCTTTCTTT
>.|.|TRBV7-9|TRBJ2-7
CSSSFQGHEQYF
TGTTCCAGCAGCTTCCAGGGCCACGAGCAGTACTTC
>.|.|TRBV6-1|TRBJ1-6
CASTEGDKLVSLHF
TGTGCCAGCACCGAAGGGGACAAGTTGGTGTCCCTCCACTTT
>.|.|TRBV9|TRBJ1-2
CASSANIKQGLGSGYTF
TGTGCCAGCAGCGCAAATATTAAACAGGGTTTGGGTTCTGGCTACACCTTC
>few|.|TRBV21-1|TRBJ2-3
CASSKTSGGDRSTDTQYF
TGTGCCAGCAGCAAGACTAGCGGGGGGGACCGTTCCACAGATACGCAGTATTTT
>few|.|TRBV11-1|TRBJ1-2
CASSLGRGYGYTF
TGTGCCAGCAGCTTAGGCAGGGGCTATGGCTACACCTTC
>.|.|TRBV6-1|TRBJ2-1
CASSKYREYNEQFF
TGTGCCAGCAGTAAATACAGGGAGTACAATGAGCAGTTCTTC
>.|.|TRBV5-1|TRBJ2-1
CASSFSQGDEQFF
TGCGCCAGCAGCTTTTCACAGGGCGATGAGCAGTTCTTC
>.|TRBD1|TRBV30|TRBJ1-5
CAWSEQGGQPQHF
TGTGCCTGGAGTGAGCAGGGGGGTCAGCCCCAGCATTTT
>.|.|TRBV30|TRBJ2-7
CAWRSPGLYEQYF
TGTGCCTGGAGGTCGCCGGGACTCTACGAGCAGTACTTC
>.|TRBD1|TRBV6-5|TRBJ1-3
CASSPGQNTIYF
TGTGCCAGCAGTCCGGGACAGAACACCATATATTTT
>.|TRBD2|TRBV5-1|TRBJ2-2
CASSVAGGPDTGELFF
TGCGCCAGCAGCGTGGCGGGGGGGCCCGACACCGGGGAGCTGTTTTTT
>few|.|TRBV6-6|TRBJ1-2
CASSNANYGYTF
TGTGCCAGCAGCAACGCGAACTATGGCTACACCTTC
>few|TRBD1|TRBV10-1|TRBJ2-2
CASSRRGQGANTGELFF
TGCGCCAGCTCCCGAAGAGGGCAGGGGGCGAACACCGGGGAGCTGTTTTTT
>.|TRBD1|TRBV7-2|TRBJ2-7
CASSLARGQGLEQYF
TGTGCCAGCAGCTTAGCAAGGGGACAGGGACTCGAGCAGTACTTC
>.|TRBD1|TRBV19|TRBJ2-6
CASSRQGAAGANVLTF
TGTGCCAGTAGTCGACAGGGGGCCGCTGGGGCCAACGTCCTGACTTTC
>.|.|TRBV19|TRBJ2-6
CASSIDGVTQAGANVLTF
TGTGCCAGTAGTATAGACGGGGTAACCCAGGCTGGGGCCAACGTCCTGACTTTC
>few|.|TRBV5-1|TRBJ2-7
CASSLGALHEQYF
TGCGCCAGCAGCTTGGGGGCATTACACGAGCAGTACTTC
>.|.|TRBV19|TRBJ1-1
CASSVTANTEAFF
TGTGCCAGTAGTGTGACAGCTAACACTGAAGCTTTCTTT
>.|.|TRBV18|TRBJ2-3
CASSPRTDSYTDTQYF
TGTGCCAGCTCACCTCGGACAGACAGCTACACAGATACGCAGTATTTT